The rows below give T cell receptor beta chains drawn from one sample of a study of cytomegalovirus exposure and HLA in healthy donors. Measured with immunoSEQ multiplex PCR; TCRdb has only the in-frame clones, and not every one. The sample lists some 100,000 clones, roughly 80% occurring once. The specimen was PBMCs. The receptor source for this set is a man between 45 and 60 years old in good health and CMV-seropositive. Both conserved end residues are part of each CDR3. D genes are given only for firm matches. Only some rows state a clone size, as once, few, many or a class for expanded clones.

j_gene	v_gene	abundance	d_gene	CDR3aa	CDR3nt
TRBJ2-7	TRBV4-1	few	TRBD2	CASSQRGGGGPGEQYF	TGCGCCAGCAGCCAGAGAGGTGGGGGAGGGCCGGGAGAGCAGTACTTC
TRBJ2-7	TRBV18	.	TRBD2	CASSTGSAGVSEQYF	TGTGCCAGCTCAACGGGATCGGCGGGAGTAAGTGAGCAGTACTTC
TRBJ1-1	TRBV28	.	TRBD1	CASSLDRGAAEAFF	TGTGCCAGCAGTTTGGACAGGGGTGCGGCTGAAGCTTTCTTT
TRBJ2-7	TRBV7-9	.	TRBD1	CASMLVGTGTYEQYF	TGTGCCAGCATGCTAGTCGGGACAGGAACCTACGAGCAGTACTTC
TRBJ2-7	TRBV7-8	.	.	CASSATVGGQYF	TGTGCCAGCAGCGCAACCGTCGGGGGGCAGTACTTC
TRBJ2-3	TRBV29-1	few	.	CSVDNNYGNTQYF	TGCAGCGTTGATAACAACTACGGGAATACGCAGTATTTT
TRBJ1-2	TRBV28	.	.	CASSYDSDRYGYTF	TGTGCCAGCAGTTACGATTCAGACAGATATGGCTACACCTTC
TRBJ2-3	TRBV7-3	.	.	CASSLIGGSADTQYF	TGTGCCAGCAGCTTAATAGGAGGTAGCGCAGATACGCAGTATTTT
TRBJ2-2	TRBV5-1	.	.	CASSVRATGELFF	TGCGCCAGCAGCGTCAGGGCGACCGGGGAGCTGTTTTTT
TRBJ2-7	TRBV6-1	.	TRBD2	CASRGLADAYEQYF	TGTGCCAGCAGGGGACTAGCGGACGCCTACGAGCAGTACTTC
TRBJ2-5	TRBV28	.	.	CASSLQGKAIQETQYF	TGTGCCAGCAGTTTACAGGGCAAAGCGATCCAAGAGACCCAGTACTTC
TRBJ1-1	TRBV5-8	.	.	CASSLGGLNTEAFF	TGTGCCAGCAGCTTGGGCGGCTTGAACACTGAAGCTTTCTTT
TRBJ2-3	TRBV10-3	.	TRBD2	CATCLGLASDTQYF	TGTGCCACGTGCCTCGGACTAGCATCAGATACGCAGTATTTT
TRBJ1-1	TRBV19	.	.	CASTATQGNAFF	TGTGCCAGTACCGCGACCCAGGGGAACGCTTTCTTT
TRBJ1-1	TRBV6-1	few	.	CASSVGGWLNTEAFF	TGTGCCAGCAGTGTAGGGGGTTGGTTGAACACTGAAGCTTTCTTT
TRBJ1-1	TRBV14	.	.	CASSQNRAQAFF	TGTGCCAGCAGCCAAAACAGGGCTCAGGCTTTCTTT
TRBJ2-7	TRBV19	.	TRBD1	CASARTGANEQYF	TGTGCCAGTGCAAGGACAGGGGCCAACGAGCAGTACTTC
TRBJ2-3	TRBV13	.	TRBD2	CASSLAGGLDTQYF	TGTGCCAGCAGTCTAGCGGGGGGGTTAGATACGCAGTATTTT
TRBJ2-5	TRBV5-6	few	.	CASSVTRRETQYF	TGTGCCAGCAGCGTTACTAGGAGAGAGACCCAGTACTTC
TRBJ1-1	TRBV7-2	.	.	CASSSYQGNTEAFF	TGTGCCAGCAGCTCATACCAGGGTAACACTGAAGCTTTCTTT
TRBJ2-7	TRBV7-9	few	TRBD2	CATLSEGTSGGATEQYF	TGTGCCACCCTGAGTGAGGGGACTAGCGGGGGGGCCACCGAGCAGTACTTC
TRBJ2-7	TRBV14	.	TRBD2	CASSQYGGGPYEQYF	TGTGCCAGCAGCCAATATGGCGGGGGTCCCTACGAGCAGTACTTC
TRBJ1-1	TRBV11-2	.	TRBD1	CASSWGQGNTEAFF	TGTGCCAGCAGTTGGGGACAGGGGAACACTGAAGCTTTCTTT
TRBJ1-4	TRBV7-8	.	.	CASSLARFRVRNEKLFF	TGTGCCAGCAGCTTAGCGAGGTTCCGGGTTAGAAATGAAAAACTGTTTTTT
TRBJ2-1	TRBV10-3	.	TRBD1	CAISGPGQGALYNEQFF	TGTGCCATCAGTGGCCCGGGACAGGGGGCCCTCTACAATGAGCAGTTCTTC